This T cell receptor beta chain was identified during a study of T cells in Graves' hyperthyroidism and ophthalmopathy. This clonotype was seen at least ten times. RNA transcripts yielded amplified TCR beta CDR3 regions. HTBI primers were employed in a first-round RT-PCR of the TCR CDR3. TCRdb itself ran the multiplex PCR reads through MiXCR, one entry per CDR3 protein. The table includes about 500,000 distinct CDR3 sequences, about 15% detected once. V dropped 3 bases and J dropped 8; count of bases not matched to a gene: 3. The CDR3 is 15 residues long. Germline CDR1 reads LGHDT; CDR2 reads YNNKEL (reference sequence). More than 9.5 ml fresh peripheral blood yielded the PBMCs.

The clonotype comes from a woman aged 18-29 years with Graves' hyperthyroidism. Sequencing input: blood. The rearrangement uses TRBV3-1 and TRBJ2-1; 14 bases fit TRBD2. CDR3 sequence (DNA): TGTGCCAGCAGCCAGACTAGCGGGAGGGCCTATGAGCAGTTCTTC. Protein product: CASSQTSGRAYEQFF.